This entry describes one TCR beta chain. Its target is unknown. Unique molecular identifiers were incorporated during preparation of the TCRbeta library. TCRdb re-called the PCR reads with MiXCR, one entry per CDR3 protein. The data show approximately 300,000 distinct CDR3 sequences, over 9% seen once. This CDR3 region has 16 residues. In germline, CDR1 is SEHNR, CDR2 FQNEAQ (reference sequence). V dropped 3 bases and J dropped 0; count of bases not matched to a gene: 3. The record originates from a study of T-cell reconstitution after alpha-beta-depleted transplantation in children. Study-wide results and caveats: Expanded graft clones numbering several hundred reportedly gave rise to alpha-beta T cells about two months after transplant. T-cell counts and diversity at one year post-transplant came mainly from newly produced T cells. Surviving recipient T cells and thymic progenitors accounted for the high day-60 TCRbeta diversity observed in some patients.

The origin of this receptor is a boy younger than two with acute myeloid leukemia, due to receive a stem cell transplant. This specimen was PBMCs, taken before TCRalphabeta/CD19-depleted stem cell transplant. V gene TRBV7-9 combines with J gene TRBJ2-1; 9 bases are shared with TRBD2. In DNA form, the CDR3 reads TGTGCCAGCAGCTTCGGCGGGAGGGGCTCCTACAATGAGCAGTTCTTC. Its translation is CASSFGGRGSYNEQFF.